The clone carrying this T cell receptor beta chain appeared a single time. Produced via immunoSEQ multiplex PCR; TCRdb's table is partial and in-frame only. The repertoire has 180,000 or so clones, over 85% of them found once; the top ten carry approximately 4%. The data are from a study of T cell responses to AZD1222 COVID-19 vaccine. The starting material was peripheral blood, obtained on day 0 of AZD1222 vaccination. The clonotype originates from an adult in good health.

The CDR3 region is CATRNPRGVGDYGYTF. The DNA of the CDR3 is TGTGCCACCAGAAACCCCCGCGGGGTGGGGGACTATGGCTACACCTTC. The gene calls are TRBV19 and TRBJ1-2, with a weak D call TRBD1 (5 bases). Germline lookup yields CDR1 LNHDA and CDR2 SQIVND (reference sequence). Trimming took 10 bases from V and 3 from J, leaving 24 bases between them. This CDR3 contains 16 residues.